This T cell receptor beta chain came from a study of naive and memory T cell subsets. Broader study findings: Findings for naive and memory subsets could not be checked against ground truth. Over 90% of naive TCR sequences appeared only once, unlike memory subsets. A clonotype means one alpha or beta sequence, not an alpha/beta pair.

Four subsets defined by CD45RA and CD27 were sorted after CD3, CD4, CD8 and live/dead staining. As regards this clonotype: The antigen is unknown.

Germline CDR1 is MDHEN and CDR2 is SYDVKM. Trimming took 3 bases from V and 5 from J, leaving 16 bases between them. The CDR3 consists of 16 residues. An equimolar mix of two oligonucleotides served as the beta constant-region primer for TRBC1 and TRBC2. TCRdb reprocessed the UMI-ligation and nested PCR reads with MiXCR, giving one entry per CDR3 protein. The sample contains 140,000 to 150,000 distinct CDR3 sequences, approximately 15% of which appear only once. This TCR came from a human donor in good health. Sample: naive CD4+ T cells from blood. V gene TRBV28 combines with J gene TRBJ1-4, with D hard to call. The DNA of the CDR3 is TGTGCCAGCAGTTTGTTGCTCCGCGGGCAGAATGAAAAACTGTTTTTT. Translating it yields CASSLLLRGQNEKLFF. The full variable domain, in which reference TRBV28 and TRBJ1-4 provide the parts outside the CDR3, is DVKVTQSSRYLVKRTGEKVFLECVQDMDHENMFWYRQDPGLGLRLIYFSYDVKMKEKGDIPEGYSVSREKKERFSLILESASTNQTSMYLCASSLLLRGQNEKLFFGSGTQLSVL.